This T cell receptor (beta chain) was retrieved from a study of cytomegalovirus exposure and HLA in healthy donors. The ends lost 8 bases at V and 4 bases at J; junction bases unmatched: 1. Germline CDR1 and CDR2: MDHEN and SYDVKM. This CDR3 has 13 residues. Primers for the PCR totalled 60 Vbeta and 13 Jbeta. Assay: immunoSEQ multiplex PCR; the TCRdb copy retains only in-frame clones and omits some. The sample holds more than 110,000 clones, more than 70% seen once. This sequence joins TRBV28 and TRBJ2-4, with 11 bases fitting TRBD2. Sequencing was carried out using PBMCs. This sequence originates from a male donor in good health and CMV-seropositive. DNA of the CDR3: TGTGCCAGCTTAGCGGGAGGGAAAAACATTCAGTACTTC. It specifies CASLAGGKNIQYF.